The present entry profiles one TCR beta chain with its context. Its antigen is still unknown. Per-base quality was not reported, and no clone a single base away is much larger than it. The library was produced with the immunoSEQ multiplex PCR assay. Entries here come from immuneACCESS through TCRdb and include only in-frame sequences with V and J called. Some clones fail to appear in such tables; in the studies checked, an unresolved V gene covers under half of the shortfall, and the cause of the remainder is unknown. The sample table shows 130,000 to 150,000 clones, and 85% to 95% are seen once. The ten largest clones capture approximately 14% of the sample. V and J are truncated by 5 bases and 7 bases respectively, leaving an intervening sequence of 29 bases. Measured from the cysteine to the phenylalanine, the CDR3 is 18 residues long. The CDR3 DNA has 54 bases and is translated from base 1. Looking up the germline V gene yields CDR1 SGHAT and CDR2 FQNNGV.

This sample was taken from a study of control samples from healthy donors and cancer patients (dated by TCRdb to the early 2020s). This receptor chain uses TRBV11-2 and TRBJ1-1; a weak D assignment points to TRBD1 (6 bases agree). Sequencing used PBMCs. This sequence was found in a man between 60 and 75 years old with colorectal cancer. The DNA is TGTGCCAGCAGCCTACTCGCAGGGGCTGACAGTGGTGTAGGTGAAGCTTTCTTT. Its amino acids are CASSLLAGADSGVGEAFF.